This entry is about one T cell receptor (beta chain). The data are from a study of early T cells in non-severe SARS-CoV-2 infection. The germline V gene has CDR1 KGHDR and CDR2 SFDVKD. CDR3 length: 14 amino acids. Trimming removed 3 bases from V and 12 bases from J; junction bases left unmatched: 8. TCRdb independently ran MiXCR on the 5' RACE reads; one entry per CDR3 protein. The sample has 45,000 to 55,000 distinct CDR3 sequences, roughly 9.8% seen once. The genes are TRBV24-1 and TRBJ2-1; 9 bases align to TRBD2. The sequenced sample was whole blood. The clonotype comes from an adult who was a healthcare worker with PCR-confirmed SARS-CoV-2 infection or an uninfected control (not recorded which). CDR3 DNA sequence: TGTGCCACCAGTGATCCTGGACTAGCGCTCGGGCAGTTCTTC. Its protein product is CATSDPGLALGQFF.